One T cell receptor (beta chain) is described in this entry. The antigen is undetermined. By two-round multiplex PCR, the TCR beta CDR3 was amplified from genomic DNA. First-round PCR used primers specific to each TRBV and TRBJ gene. TCRdb used MiXCR to reprocess the multiplex PCR reads, holding one entry per CDR3 protein. Of nearly 25,000 distinct CDR3 sequences in the sample, about 37% were seen once. CDR3 length: 13 amino acids. Germline loops: CDR1 MNHEY, CDR2 SVGEGT. Trimming pared 5 bases from V and 1 base from J, leaving 8 bases between. The data were taken from a study of prognosis after radiotherapy for stage I lung cancer. General study points: Unique TCR clones declined after stereotactic body radiation therapy, from a median 10,088 to 6,861.

A draw of around 6 milliliters of peripheral blood took place at each of two time points. This sample comprised PBMCs, obtained before or after stereotactic body radiation therapy (not recorded which). The chain joins TRBV6-2 or TRBV6-3 to TRBJ1-1; TRBD1 is a possible D gene (5 bases). This receptor was taken from a donor at least 50 years old with non-small cell lung cancer. The CDR3 nucleotides are TGTGCCAGCAGTACGACAGCGAACACTGAAGCTTTCTTT. Its protein product is CASSTTANTEAFF.